This T cell receptor (beta chain) was sequenced in a study of T-cell reconstitution after alpha-beta-depleted transplantation in children. Molecular barcoding with unique molecular identifiers was used for the TCRbeta library. One entry per CDR3 protein, called by TCRdb with MiXCR from the PCR reads. The sample consists of 500,000 to 750,000 distinct CDR3 sequences, 25% to 30% of them appearing once. Study-wide findings and caveats: Reportedly, roughly two months post-transplant, alpha-beta T cells arose from several hundred expanded graft clones. Recipient T cells and thymic progenitors that survived were the source of the high TCRbeta diversity seen at day 60 in some patients. A year post-transplant, T-cell counts and diversity derived mostly from newly produced T cells.

A note on this clonotype: As yet, its antigen is unknown.

Trimming cost V 3 bases and J 4 bases, with 16 bases left between them. The CDR3 is 16 residues long. Germline lookup yields CDR1 SGHRS and CDR2 YFSETQ. The chain combines TRBV5-1 with TRBJ2-2; TRBD1 might be the D (6 bases). The sequences come from PBMCs, collected before TCRalphabeta/CD19-depleted stem cell transplant. The TCR was taken from a boy under three years old with Wiskott-Aldrich syndrome, due to receive a stem cell transplant. DNA of the CDR3: TGCGCCAGCAGCTCGGGACACCTCGGGGCCACCGGGGAGCTGTTTTTT. The encoded protein is CASSSGHLGATGELFF.